The present T cell receptor beta chain was sequenced within a study of yellow fever vaccine responses in identical twins. Study-wide points: Reportedly, twins showed a vaccine T cell response that looked partly convergent and partly personalized.

With respect to this clonotype: What it binds is not known.

Using its own MiXCR run on the RT-PCR reads, TCRdb lists one record per CDR3 protein. The repertoire holds approximately 6,000 distinct CDR3 sequences, about 69% seen once, with 3.5% to 4.5% in the top ten. Germline V lookup: CDR1 SGHDN, CDR2 FVKESK. Trimming stripped 0 bases from V and 6 bases from J, with 3 bases between. The CDR3 is made up of 11 amino acids. This specimen consisted of T cells from blood (PBMCs), unsorted or a sorted subset (not recorded which), obtained before or after yellow fever vaccination (not recorded which). The source is a woman aged 18-29 years who received the yellow fever vaccine. The genes are TRBV14 and TRBJ2-7; no clear D gene. CDR3 sequence reads: CASSQDAEQYF. In nucleotides, the CDR3 is TGTGCCAGCAGCCAAGATGCCGAGCAGTACTTC.